The 5 T cell receptor beta chains given below trace back to one sample, sequenced in a study of CD8+ T cells in alopecia areata. Extracted from the samples, RNA was reverse transcribed into cDNA to serve as the sequencing template. Clones were sequenced by immunoSEQ multiplex PCR, and TCRdb holds only the in-frame ones, with some missing. The sample shows 100,000 to 130,000 clones, around 84% of them seen only once. Stated treatment: oral pan-JAK inhibitor, 5-10 mg twice daily. The source material was CD8+ T cells sorted from blood, sampled at week 24, from a patient treated with tofacitinib. Receptors were obtained from a human donor with alopecia areata.

The chain recombines TRBV6-6 with TRBJ2-2; 12 bases are shared with TRBD2. V dropped 6 bases and J dropped 5; count of bases not matched to a gene: 4. Germline V gives CDR1 MNHNY, CDR2 SVGAGI (reference sequence). CDR3 length equals 15 residues. The CDR3 region has the DNA TGTGCCAGCAGCTCGACTAGCGGGGGTACCGGGGAGCTGTTTTTT. Protein: CASSSTSGGTGELFF.

The rearrangement uses TRBV7-9 and TRBJ1-1, with TRBD1 matching 8 bases. CDR1 SEHNR and CDR2 FQNEAQ come from the germline V gene (reference sequence). The CDR3 has 13 amino acids. Unmatched junction bases numbered 8, after V lost 5 bases and J lost 9 bases. This CDR3 is CASSDPGQEQAFF. CDR3 bases: TGTGCCAGCAGCGATCCGGGACAGGAGCAAGCTTTCTTT.

The CDR3 DNA is TGTGCCAGCAGCCCCGGGGCTTCCTACGAGCAGTACTTC. This sequence encodes CASSPGASYEQYF. V gene TRBV5-6 combines with J gene TRBJ2-7, with D possibly being TRBD1 or TRBD2 (5 bases each). Germline loops: CDR1 SGHDT, CDR2 YYEEEE. V gave up 4 bases and J gave up 1 base, with 9 bases separating them. The CDR3 is 13 residues long.

The V and J genes are TRBV15 and TRBJ2-1; D is undetermined. The germline gives CDR1 LNHNV, CDR2 YYDKDF (reference sequence). The germline V and J ends were trimmed by 1 base and 2 bases, with 9 bases remaining between them. CDR3 length equals 15 residues. CDR3 in amino acids: CATSRARSAYNEQFF. CDR3 DNA sequence: TGTGCCACCAGCAGAGCACGATCGGCCTACAATGAGCAGTTCTTC. Full variable domain (rest looked up from reference TRBV15 and TRBJ2-1): DAMVIQNPRYQVTQFGKPVTLSCSQTLNHNVMYWYQQKSSQAPKLLFHYYDKDFNNEADTPDNFQSRRPNTSFCFLDIRSPGLGDTAMYLCATSRARSAYNEQFFGPGTRLTVL.

The gene calls are TRBV2 and TRBJ2-7; D perhaps matches TRBD2 (5 bases). Trimming shortened V by 5 bases and J by 7 bases, and 18 bases separated the two germline ends. The CDR3 sequence is 14 residues long. CDR1 and CDR2 from the germline V gene are SNHLY and FYNNEI. The CDR3 region is CASSRRTDEREQYF. The CDR3 DNA sequence: TGTGCCAGCAGTCGAAGGACTGACGAGCGGGAGCAGTACTTC.